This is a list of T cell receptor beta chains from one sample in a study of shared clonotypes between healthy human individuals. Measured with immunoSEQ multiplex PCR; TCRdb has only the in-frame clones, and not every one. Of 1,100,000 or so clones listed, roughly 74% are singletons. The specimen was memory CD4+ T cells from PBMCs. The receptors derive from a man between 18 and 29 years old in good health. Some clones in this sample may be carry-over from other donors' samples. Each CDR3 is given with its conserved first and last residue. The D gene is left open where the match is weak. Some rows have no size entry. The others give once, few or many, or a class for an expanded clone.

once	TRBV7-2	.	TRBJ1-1	CASSLQRAGEAFF	TGTGCCAGCAGCTTACAACGCGCAGGTGAAGCTTTCTTT
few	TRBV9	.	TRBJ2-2	CASSLGLSNTGELFF	TGTGCCAGCAGCTTGGGACTGTCTAACACCGGGGAGCTGTTTTTT
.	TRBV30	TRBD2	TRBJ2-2	CAWSVLAAANTGELFF	TGTGCCTGGAGTGTACTAGCGGCAGCAAACACCGGGGAGCTGTTTTTT
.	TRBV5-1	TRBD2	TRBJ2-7	CASSLFTSGYEQYF	TGCGCCAGCAGCTTGTTCACTAGCGGCTACGAGCAGTACTTC
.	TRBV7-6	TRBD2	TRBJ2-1	CASSLVTGRGSYNEQFF	TGTGCCAGCAGCTTAGTTACCGGGAGGGGTTCCTACAATGAGCAGTTCTTC
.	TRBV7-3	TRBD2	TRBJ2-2	CASSPGLAGGPRTGELFF	TGTGCCAGCAGCCCCGGACTAGCGGGAGGGCCCCGAACCGGGGAGCTGTTTTTT
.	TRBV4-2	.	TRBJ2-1	CASSQVPGLGNEQFF	TGTGCCAGCAGCCAAGTTCCCGGGCTCGGAAATGAGCAGTTCTTC
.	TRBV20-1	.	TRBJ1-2	CSTKKGEGYTF	TGCAGTACAAAGAAGGGCGAGGGCTACACCTTC
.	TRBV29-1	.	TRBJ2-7	CSVEDGGGTYEQYF	TGCAGCGTTGAAGACGGGGGAGGCACCTACGAGCAGTACTTC
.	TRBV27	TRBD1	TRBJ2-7	CASSFRGLDRGEQYF	TGTGCCAGCAGTTTCCGCGGGTTGGACAGGGGCGAGCAGTACTTC
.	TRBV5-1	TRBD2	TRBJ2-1	CASSLALGLAGAIDEQFF	TGCGCCAGCAGCTTGGCCCTAGGACTAGCGGGGGCTATCGATGAGCAGTTCTTC
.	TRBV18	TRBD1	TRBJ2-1	CASSPYRQGSGNEQFF	TGTGCCAGCTCACCATACAGACAGGGATCGGGTAATGAGCAGTTCTTC
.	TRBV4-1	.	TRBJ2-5	CASSQDRAGEETQYF	TGCGCCAGCAGCCAAGATCGGGCAGGTGAAGAGACCCAGTACTTC
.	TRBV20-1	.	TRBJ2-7	CSAMDGYEQYF	TGCAGTGCCATGGACGGCTACGAGCAGTACTTC
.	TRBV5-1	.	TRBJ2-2	CASSQNTGELFF	TGCGCCAGCAGCCAAAACACCGGGGAGCTGTTTTTT
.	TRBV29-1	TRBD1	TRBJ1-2	CSVGFLTGVYGYTF	TGCAGCGTTGGATTTCTAACAGGGGTCTATGGCTACACCTTC